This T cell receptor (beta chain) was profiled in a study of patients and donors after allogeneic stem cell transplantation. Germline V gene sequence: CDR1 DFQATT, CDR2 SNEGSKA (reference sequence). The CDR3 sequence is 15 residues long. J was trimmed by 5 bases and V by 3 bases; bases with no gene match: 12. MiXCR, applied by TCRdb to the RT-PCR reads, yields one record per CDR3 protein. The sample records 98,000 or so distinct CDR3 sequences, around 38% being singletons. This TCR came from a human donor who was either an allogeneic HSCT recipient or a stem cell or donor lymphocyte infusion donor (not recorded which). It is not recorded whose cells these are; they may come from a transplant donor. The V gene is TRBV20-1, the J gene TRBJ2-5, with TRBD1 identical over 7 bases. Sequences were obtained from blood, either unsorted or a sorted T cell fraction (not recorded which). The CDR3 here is CSARNTVKGAETQYF. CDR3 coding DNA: TGCAGTGCTAGGAACACCGTGAAGGGGGCGGAGACCCAGTACTTC.